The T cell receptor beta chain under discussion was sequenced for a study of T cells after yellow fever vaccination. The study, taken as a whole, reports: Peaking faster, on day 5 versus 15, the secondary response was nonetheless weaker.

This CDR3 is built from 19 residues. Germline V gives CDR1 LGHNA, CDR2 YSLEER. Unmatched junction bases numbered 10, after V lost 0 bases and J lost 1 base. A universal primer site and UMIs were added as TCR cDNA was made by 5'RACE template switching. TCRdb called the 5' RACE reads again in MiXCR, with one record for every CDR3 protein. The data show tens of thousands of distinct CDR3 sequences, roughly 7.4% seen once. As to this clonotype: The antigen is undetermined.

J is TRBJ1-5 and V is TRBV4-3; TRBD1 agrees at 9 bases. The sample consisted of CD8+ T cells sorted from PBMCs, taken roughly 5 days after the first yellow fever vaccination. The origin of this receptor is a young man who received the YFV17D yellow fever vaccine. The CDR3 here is CASSQDLLQGAISNQPQHF. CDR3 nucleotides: TGCGCCAGCAGCCAAGATCTCCTACAGGGGGCCATCAGCAATCAGCCCCAGCATTTT.